These 24 T cell receptor beta chains originate from one sample sequenced in a study of shared clonotypes between healthy human individuals. The assay was immunoSEQ multiplex PCR, and TCRdb's table has in-frame clones only and misses some. The data show millions of clones, with 90% to 95% seen just once and about 0.13% held by the top ten. The sample consisted of naive CD4+ T cells sorted from blood. As to subset: CD45RA+ positively selected. Receptors were obtained from a man younger than 35 in good health.

The chain is built from TRBV5-1 and TRBJ2-7; tentatively, D is TRBD1 (6 bases). This CDR3 spans 15 amino acids. Germline loops: CDR1 SGHRS, CDR2 YFSETQ. V lost 3 bases and J lost 0, with 13 bases in between. The CDR3 DNA follows: TGCGCCAGCAGCTCCGGGACACCTCACTCCTACGAGCAGTACTTC. As protein: CASSSGTPHSYEQYF.

Regarding this clone: Different DNA sequences within this sample yield the same CDR3. This chain connects TRBV4-3 to TRBJ2-2; the D call may be TRBD1 or TRBD2 (5 bases each). The germline gives CDR1 LGHNA, CDR2 YSLEER. The V end was cut by 0 bases, the J end by 4 bases, with 6 bases between. The CDR3 has 14 residues. CDR3 in DNA: TGCGCCAGCAGCCAAGATGGGGGCACCGGGGAGCTGTTTTTT. It encodes CASSQDGGTGELFF.

The V gene is TRBV20-1, the J gene TRBJ1-2; 7 bases align to TRBD1. Looked up from germline, CDR1 is DFQATT and CDR2 is SNEGSKA (reference sequence). The CDR3 has 11 residues. Trimming cost V 6 bases and J 8 bases; bases outside gene matches: 6. CDR3 amino acids: CSAADRVGYTF. The CDR3 coding sequence is TGCAGTGCAGCCGACAGGGTCGGCTACACCTTC.

This clone was counted once. V gene TRBV13 combines with J gene TRBJ1-3, with a tentative D call TRBD1 (6 bases). Germline-derived CDR1 and CDR2 are PRHDT and FYEKMQ (reference sequence). The CDR3 contains 15 residues. With 2 bases removed from V and 4 bases from J, the gap between germline ends came to 12 bases. In DNA form, the CDR3 reads TGTGCCAGCAGCTTATCCCAGGGGACAGGAAACACCATATATTTT. Protein sequence: CASSLSQGTGNTIYF.

The chain has TRBV7-9 and TRBJ1-2; D gene unclear. Germline V gene lookup returns CDR1 SEHNR and CDR2 FQNEAQ (reference sequence). The CDR3 covers 15 residues. Trimming shortened V by 5 bases and J by 0 bases, and 13 bases separated the two germline ends. CDR3 coding DNA: TGTGCCAGCAGCCTCAAAGGCGGTTCTAACTATGGCTACACCTTC. This sequence encodes CASSLKGGSNYGYTF.

This chain connects TRBV19 to TRBJ1-3; D unresolved. The CDR3 is 11 amino acids. V lost 8 bases and J 7 bases, leaving 9 bases between the germline ends. In germline, CDR1 is LNHDA, CDR2 SQIVND (reference sequence). The DNA for the CDR3 is TGTGCCAGTGCTTTACGGAACACCATATATTTT. This translates into CASALRNTIYF. The full variable domain, with the rest looked up from reference TRBV19 and TRBJ1-3, is DGGITQSPKYLFRKEGQNVTLSCEQNLNHDAMYWYRQDPGQGLRLIYYSQIVNDFQKGDIAEGYSVSREKKESFPLTVTSAQKNPTAFYLCASALRNTIYFGEGSWLTVV.

This chain joins TRBV5-5 and TRBJ1-1; D is perhaps TRBD1 (5 bases). CDR3 size: 16 residues. The germline V and J ends were trimmed by 0 bases and 0 bases, with 12 bases remaining between them. Germline loops: CDR1 SGHKS, CDR2 YYEKEE (reference sequence). CDR3: CASSLGPRVLNTEAFF. The CDR3 nucleotides are TGTGCCAGCAGCTTGGGACCCAGGGTTCTGAACACTGAAGCTTTCTTT. The variable domain in full, with the rest retrieved from reference TRBV5-5 and TRBJ1-1, is DAGVTQSPTHLIKTRGQQVTLRCSPISGHKSVSWYQQVLGQGPQFIFQYYEKEERGRGNFPDRFSARQFPNYSSELNVNALLLGDSALYLCASSLGPRVLNTEAFFGQGTRLTVV.

The rearrangement uses TRBV5-4 and TRBJ2-3; D gene unclear. Germline V gene sequence: CDR1 SGHNT, CDR2 YYREEE (reference sequence). The CDR3 is made up of 14 amino acids. V lost 4 bases to trimming and J lost 6 bases, with 15 bases between them. CDR3 sequence (DNA): TGTGCCAGCAGCCCCGAGCTGCCTCGGGATACGCAGTATTTT. Its translation: CASSPELPRDTQYF.

This clone came up a few times. The V gene is TRBV18, the J gene TRBJ1-1; D is undetermined. CDR1 and CDR2 from the germline V gene are KGHSH and LQKENI. Trimming cost V 6 bases and J 3 bases, with 11 bases left between them. This CDR3 comprises 13 residues. In DNA, the CDR3 is TGTGCCAGCTCCTTTTTCGCCGACACTGAAGCTTTCTTT. Its protein product is CASSFFADTEAFF.

The chain couples TRBV25-1 to TRBJ2-1; a weak D match, TRBD2 (5 bases). V lost 4 bases and J lost 4, with 17 bases in between. CDR1 and CDR2 (germline): MGHDK, SYGVNS. This CDR3 has 16 amino acids. This CDR3 is CASSGTRGVFYNEQFF. CDR3 bases: TGTGCCAGCAGTGGGACTCGCGGAGTCTTTTACAATGAGCAGTTCTTC.

About this clone itself: Distinct nucleotide sequences in the sample also encode this CDR3. The gene calls are TRBV15 and TRBJ1-4; D is possibly TRBD1 (5 bases). Germline CDR1 reads LNHNV; CDR2 reads YYDKDF (reference sequence). Deletions cut 0 bases from V and 5 bases from J, with 10 bases between. This CDR3 has 15 residues. The CDR3 loop is CATSREGTVNEKLFF. The CDR3, as DNA: TGTGCCACCAGCAGAGAAGGGACTGTCAATGAAAAACTGTTTTTT.

This rearrangement joins TRBV5-6 to TRBJ2-5; possible D gene TRBD1, 6 bases. CDR3 length: 14 amino acids. V lost 6 bases and J lost 3, with 15 bases in between. The germline V gene has CDR1 SGHDT and CDR2 YYEEEE. The CDR3 region is CASTVARDKETQYF. The CDR3 coding sequence is TGTGCCAGCACCGTCGCCCGGGACAAAGAGACCCAGTACTTC.

V is TRBV23-1 and J is TRBJ1-6, with a weak D call TRBD1 (6 bases). TRBV23-1 is an open reading frame, and its role is uncertain. The length of the CDR3 is 17 residues. The V and J ends lost 1 base and 9 bases respectively, with 19 bases between them. CDR3 region: CASSQFAPGQKCSPLHF. The CDR3 nucleotides are TGCGCCAGCAGTCAATTCGCCCCGGGACAAAAGTGTTCACCCCTCCACTTT.

The J gene is TRBJ1-2, the V gene TRBV10-3; D not certain. In germline, CDR1 is ENHRY, CDR2 SYGVKD. Trimming removed 0 bases at V and 5 bases at J, with 13 bases between. The CDR3 consists of 15 residues. CDR3 DNA sequence: TGTGCCATCAGTGAGTCAGGAGGACCCCTTTATGGCTACACCTTC. This gives the protein CAISESGGPLYGYTF.

This rearrangement joins TRBV13 to TRBJ2-1, with 13 bases aligning to TRBD2. Germline CDR1 reads PRHDT; CDR2 reads FYEKMQ (reference sequence). The CDR3 runs to 16 residues. V lost 3 bases and J lost 4; bases outside the gene matches: 3. CDR3 region: CASSFLGLAGYNEQFF. DNA for the CDR3: TGTGCCAGCAGCTTCTTGGGACTAGCGGGGTACAATGAGCAGTTCTTC.

The rearrangement links TRBV14 to TRBJ1-1; no reliable D call. Per the germline V gene, CDR1 is SGHDN and CDR2 is FVKESK. The germline V and J ends were trimmed by 1 base and 11 bases, with 11 bases remaining between them. The CDR3 length is 12 residues. In DNA, the CDR3 is TGTGCCAGCAGCCAAGGCGGTACCGGCGCTTTCTTT. This codes for CASSQGGTGAFF.

This rearrangement joins TRBV19 to TRBJ2-2; 8 nucleotides align to TRBD2. The junction had 7 bases not matched to a gene; V was cut back by 6 bases and J by 4 bases. The V gene's germline CDR1 is LNHDA and CDR2 SQIVND (reference sequence). This CDR3 has 15 residues. The CDR3 protein is CASSRLLAVTGELFF. CDR3 in DNA: TGTGCCAGTAGCCGCCTACTAGCGGTCACCGGGGAGCTGTTTTTT.

A single count supports this clone. This sample includes further DNA sequences coding for the same CDR3. The genes are TRBV7-2 and TRBJ2-5; D remains unclear. This CDR3 contains 13 residues. CDR1 and CDR2 (germline): SGHTA, FQGNSA. The V and J ends lost 6 bases and 1 base respectively, with 9 bases between them. CDR3 in amino acids: CASSRTVQETQYF. The CDR3 DNA reads TGTGCCAGCAGTCGGACGGTCCAAGAGACCCAGTACTTC.

A note on this clone: The sample has other DNA sequences that encode this CDR3 too. The CDR3 nucleotides read TGTGCCATCAGTGAGTCGGACTCCTACAATGAGCAGTTCTTC. It specifies CAISESDSYNEQFF. This rearrangement joins TRBV10-3 to TRBJ2-1, with D unclear. V was pared by 0 bases and J by 0 bases, with 3 bases between. This CDR3 is built from 14 residues. The germline gives CDR1 ENHRY, CDR2 SYGVKD.

The chain joins TRBV6-6 to TRBJ1-5; D call uncertain. From germline, CDR1 is MNHNY and CDR2 SVGAGI (reference sequence). This CDR3 is built from 14 residues. V was shortened by 3 bases and J by 7 bases, with 13 bases between the two germline ends. The CDR3, as DNA: TGTGCCAGCAGTTATTTGCTCAATGACCAGCCCCAGCATTTT. Its protein product is CASSYLLNDQPQHF.

This chain uses TRBV5-1 with TRBJ2-3, with 9 bases that match TRBD1. The J segment lost 2 bases and the V segment lost 4 bases, leaving 5 bases of the junction unmatched. This CDR3 has 15 residues. Germline V gives CDR1 SGHRS, CDR2 YFSETQ. The CDR3 loop reads CASSTDRGNTDTQYF. The CDR3 DNA follows: TGCGCCAGCAGCACCGACAGGGGGAACACAGATACGCAGTATTTT.

Regarding this clone: Other nucleotide sequences in the sample specify the same CDR3. This chain joins TRBV20-1 and TRBJ2-3, with D maybe TRBD1 (6 bases). The V and J ends lost 4 bases and 5 bases respectively, with 7 bases between them. Germline CDR1 is DFQATT and CDR2 is SNEGSKA (reference sequence). This CDR3 comprises 11 residues. The CDR3 DNA follows: TGCAGTGCTATCAGGGGAGATACGCAGTATTTT. It specifies CSAIRGDTQYF.

The chain uses TRBV2 and TRBJ2-2; 9 bases line up with TRBD2. The CDR3 has 14 residues. Germline CDR1 and CDR2: SNHLY and FYNNEI. V was pared by 7 bases and J by 6 bases, with 6 bases of the junction left unmatched. The CDR3 spells CASMGLATSGELFF. The CDR3, as DNA: TGTGCCAGCATGGGACTAGCAACGTCCGGGGAGCTGTTTTTT.

The chain is built from TRBV19 and TRBJ1-6, with a weak D call TRBD1 (6 bases). Germline lookup yields CDR1 LNHDA and CDR2 SQIVND (reference sequence). The CDR3 loop spans 16 amino acids. Trimming left V 3 bases short and J 8 bases short, with 17 bases between. CDR3 bases: TGTGCCAGTAGTATTGAGGGGGTCGTGTTTGATTCACCCCTCCACTTT. Protein sequence: CASSIEGVVFDSPLHF.